Listed below are T cell receptor beta chains from one sample, sequenced in a study of cytomegalovirus exposure and HLA in healthy donors. Sequencing was performed with immunoSEQ multiplex PCR; in TCRdb, only in-frame clones are kept and a portion is missing. The sample yields about 81,000 clones, just over 75% seen once. Source material: PBMCs. The source is a man aged 45-65 years in good health and CMV-seropositive. CDR3s leave out the opening cysteine and the closing phenylalanine or tryptophan. The order of the fields is V gene, J gene, CDR3 protein.

v_gene: TRBV4-1
j_gene: TRBJ1-2
CDR3aa: ASSQASQGGSYGYT

v_gene: TRBV5-1
j_gene: TRBJ1-4
CDR3aa: ASSSSRTNEKLF

v_gene: TRBV2
j_gene: TRBJ2-1
CDR3aa: ASSDILAENEQF

v_gene: TRBV5-1
j_gene: TRBJ2-2
CDR3aa: ASSLGLAGGTGELF

v_gene: TRBV7-2
j_gene: TRBJ2-1
CDR3aa: ASSWGLANNEQF

v_gene: TRBV9
j_gene: TRBJ1-1
CDR3aa: ASSAGGNTEAF

v_gene: TRBV5-4
j_gene: TRBJ2-3
CDR3aa: ASSLFLAVTDTQY

v_gene: TRBV27
j_gene: TRBJ2-7
CDR3aa: ASSLNGGLAVYEQY

v_gene: TRBV5-6
j_gene: TRBJ2-7
CDR3aa: ASSRRGQTNYEQY

v_gene: TRBV5-4
j_gene: TRBJ2-7
CDR3aa: ASSGTSGPCEQY

v_gene: TRBV5-1
j_gene: TRBJ2-1
CDR3aa: ASSGLAGSYNEQF

v_gene: TRBV30
j_gene: TRBJ1-5
CDR3aa: AWSLKQVLGNQPQH

v_gene: TRBV7-3
j_gene: TRBJ2-7
CDR3aa: ASSSGLEPEQY

v_gene: TRBV5-1
j_gene: TRBJ1-2
CDR3aa: ASSLDPGLNYGYT

v_gene: TRBV2
j_gene: TRBJ2-1
CDR3aa: ASSERLAGGPNNEQF

v_gene: TRBV6-1
j_gene: TRBJ2-1
CDR3aa: ASSEARSEQF

v_gene: TRBV19
j_gene: TRBJ1-6
CDR3aa: ASSVDRGNSPLH

v_gene: TRBV7-9
j_gene: TRBJ2-1
CDR3aa: ASSLSGRALF

v_gene: TRBV5-1
j_gene: TRBJ2-2
CDR3aa: ASSVLAGSTGELF

v_gene: TRBV18
j_gene: TRBJ1-1
CDR3aa: ASSQGGRNTEAF

v_gene: TRBV7-3
j_gene: TRBJ2-3
CDR3aa: ASSRRGGLAGADTQY

v_gene: TRBV15
j_gene: TRBJ1-4
CDR3aa: ATSNPGQGTEKLF

v_gene: TRBV9
j_gene: TRBJ2-6
CDR3aa: ASSVVGGTASGANVLT

v_gene: TRBV30
j_gene: TRBJ1-1
CDR3aa: AWSVGRGTEAF

v_gene: TRBV6-6
j_gene: TRBJ2-1
CDR3aa: ASSYSGGGEGNEQF

v_gene: TRBV7-9
j_gene: TRBJ1-2
CDR3aa: ASSFSGQGELNYGYT

v_gene: TRBV7-6
j_gene: TRBJ2-5
CDR3aa: ASSLRLEVETQY

v_gene: TRBV7-8
j_gene: TRBJ2-7
CDR3aa: ASSRDSGTTKYEQY

v_gene: TRBV11-2
j_gene: TRBJ1-3
CDR3aa: ASSLEFGGSGNTIY

v_gene: TRBV9
j_gene: TRBJ2-2
CDR3aa: ASSGGQNTGELF

v_gene: TRBV4-2
j_gene: TRBJ2-2
CDR3aa: ASKLALENTGELF

v_gene: TRBV7-9
j_gene: TRBJ2-2
CDR3aa: QSRDRIPGLAGGGGELF

v_gene: TRBV11-3
j_gene: TRBJ2-1
CDR3aa: ASSGGGYEQF

v_gene: TRBV18
j_gene: TRBJ2-1
CDR3aa: ASSPPLAGGLGEQF

v_gene: TRBV27
j_gene: TRBJ2-3
CDR3aa: ASSSPGREGLTDTQY

v_gene: TRBV19
j_gene: TRBJ1-1
CDR3aa: ASNTGQQAAEAF